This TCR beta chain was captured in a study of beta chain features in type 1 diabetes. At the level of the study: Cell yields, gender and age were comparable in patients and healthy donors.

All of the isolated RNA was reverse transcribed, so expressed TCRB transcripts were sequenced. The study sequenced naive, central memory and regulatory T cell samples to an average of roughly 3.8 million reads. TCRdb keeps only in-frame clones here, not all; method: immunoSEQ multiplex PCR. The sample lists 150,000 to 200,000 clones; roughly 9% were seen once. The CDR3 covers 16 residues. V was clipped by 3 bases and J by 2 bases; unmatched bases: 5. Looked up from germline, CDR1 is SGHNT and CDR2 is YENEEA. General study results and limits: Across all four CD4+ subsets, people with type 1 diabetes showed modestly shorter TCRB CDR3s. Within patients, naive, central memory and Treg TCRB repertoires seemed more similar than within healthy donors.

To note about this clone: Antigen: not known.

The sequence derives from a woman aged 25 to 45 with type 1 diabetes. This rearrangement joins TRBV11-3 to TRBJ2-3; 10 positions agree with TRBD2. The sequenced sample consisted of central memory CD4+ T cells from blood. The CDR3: CASSFWTSGDTDTQYF. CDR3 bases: TGTGCCAGCAGCTTTTGGACTAGCGGAGACACAGATACGCAGTATTTT.